This T cell receptor (beta chain) was documented in a study of technical replicates of blood from several donors. Profiled with immunoSEQ multiplex PCR; TCRdb holds only in-frame clones, not every one. The profile shows around 76,000 clones, under 99% of them singletons. Losses at the gene ends were 5 bases for V and 4 bases for J; bases not matched to a gene: 13. The CDR3 spans 16 residues. CDR1 is SGHVS, CDR2 FQNEAQ, per germline. Only one count was recorded for this clone. Sequencing input: T cells isolated from PBMCs. The receptor's source is a human donor in good health. This sequence joins TRBV7-8 and TRBJ2-7, with 8 bases identical to TRBD1. CDR3 DNA sequence: TGTGCCAGCAGCAGATACGGACAGGGAATAGTTTACGAGCAGTACTTC. It specifies CASSRYGQGIVYEQYF.